Listed here are 23 T cell receptor beta chains from one sample, sequenced in a study of blood T cells in healthy people across ages. The second PCR ran roughly 7 to 12 cycles with a sample-barcoded 5' primer and J-beta primers. TCRdb passed the 5' RACE reads through MiXCR, listing each CDR3 protein once. The table has fewer than 900,000 distinct CDR3 sequences, about 40% seen once; the top ten hold 20% to 25%. Source material: blood. All receptors derive from a woman in her sixties or seventies in good health.

This clonotype has just one count. This chain joins TRBV20-1 and TRBJ2-2; D perhaps matches TRBD2 (5 bases). The CDR3 length is 17 residues. Germline V gene data show CDR1 as DFQATT and CDR2 as SNEGSKA (reference sequence). Trimming took off 5 bases at V and 0 bases at J, with 19 bases between the two ends. This chain's CDR3 is CSAQRVGTTSNTGELFF. The CDR3 region has the DNA TGCAGTGCTCAGAGGGTGGGAACCACTTCGAACACCGGGGAGCTGTTTTTT.

This sequence joins TRBV28 and TRBJ2-5; 10 nucleotides line up with TRBD1. Germline V gene sequence: CDR1 MDHEN, CDR2 SYDVKM. Trimming cost V 6 bases and J 5 bases; bases outside gene matches: 9. The CDR3 length is 15 residues. The CDR3 sequence is CASRPQGQGLETQYF. CDR3 bases: TGTGCCAGCAGGCCCCAGGGACAGGGGCTTGAGACCCAGTACTTC.

This chain uses TRBV3-1 with TRBJ2-6; a weak D match, TRBD2 (6 bases). This CDR3 comprises 18 residues. V was trimmed by 1 base and J by 1 base, leaving 14 bases between them. Germline CDR1 and CDR2: LGHDT and YNNKEL (reference sequence). CDR3 in amino acids: CASSQVAGRISGANVLTF. In DNA, the CDR3 is TGTGCCAGCAGCCAAGTCGCGGGACGGATATCTGGGGCCAACGTCCTGACTTTC.

The sample holds a few counts of this clonotype. CDR3 in amino acids: CSARGGTVTDTQYF. CDR3 nucleotide sequence: TGCAGTGCTAGAGGTGGGACAGTCACAGATACGCAGTATTTT. The chain links TRBV20-1 to TRBJ2-3; the match to TRBD1 covers 7 bases. This CDR3 comprises 14 residues. V gave up 1 base and J gave up 2 bases; unmatched junction bases: 3. Germline lookup yields CDR1 DFQATT and CDR2 SNEGSKA (reference sequence).

The chain is built from TRBV28 and TRBJ1-1, with 9 bases fitting TRBD1. CDR3 length equals 15 residues. CDR1 MDHEN and CDR2 SYDVKM come from the germline V gene. Trimming cost V 6 bases and J 6 bases; bases outside gene matches: 11. The CDR3 region is CASRGGQGGRSEAFF. CDR3 sequence (DNA): TGTGCCAGCAGGGGGGGACAGGGAGGAAGGTCTGAAGCTTTCTTT.

The chain combines TRBV5-1 with TRBJ1-5; D call uncertain. The V end was cut by 0 bases, the J end by 6 bases, with 10 bases between. Germline assignment: CDR1 SGHRS and CDR2 YFSETQ. The CDR3 length is 14 residues. The CDR3 DNA is TGCGCCAGCAGCTTGGAGGATCCAGGTCAGCCCCAGCATTTT. Protein product: CASSLEDPGQPQHF.

This chain links TRBV3-1 with TRBJ2-3; 8 bases match TRBD2. This CDR3 region has 14 residues. Germline V gene lookup returns CDR1 LGHDT and CDR2 YNNKEL (reference sequence). The trim removed 4 bases at V and 5 bases at J, leaving 5 bases unmatched. CDR3 amino acids: CASSPRGGRDTQYF. CDR3 nucleotide sequence: TGTGCCAGCAGCCCCCGGGGGGGCCGAGATACGCAGTATTTT.

The rearrangement links TRBV19 to TRBJ2-1, with 8 bases lining up with TRBD2. The CDR3 is 16 residues long. In germline, CDR1 is LNHDA, CDR2 SQIVND (reference sequence). The V gene end was trimmed by 5 bases and the J gene end by 7 bases; junction bases not matched to a gene: 13. The CDR3: CASSALAGGGRNEQFF. Here the CDR3 DNA reads TGTGCCAGTAGTGCCCTGGCGGGAGGAGGCAGGAATGAGCAGTTCTTC.

The genes are TRBV20-1 and TRBJ2-3, with D tentatively TRBD1 (5 bases). CDR1 DFQATT and CDR2 SNEGSKA come from the germline V gene (reference sequence). Trimming pared 1 base from V and 0 bases from J, leaving 17 bases between. The length of the CDR3 is 17 residues. Here the CDR3 reads CSARVTTGERSTDTQYF. CDR3 bases: TGCAGTGCTAGAGTTACTACAGGCGAAAGAAGCACAGATACGCAGTATTTT.

This chain links TRBV28 with TRBJ2-3, with 10 bases aligning to TRBD1. Germline CDR1 and CDR2: MDHEN and SYDVKM. The CDR3 covers 15 residues. With V trimmed by 11 bases and J by 7 bases, 15 bases remained unmatched. In nucleotides, the CDR3 is TGTGCCCGCATCAGGGGGACAGGGGTACGGAATACGCAGTATTTT. The encoded protein is CARIRGTGVRNTQYF. Full variable domain (outside the CDR3, taken from reference TRBV28 and TRBJ2-3): DVKVTQSSRYLVKRTGEKVFLECVQDMDHENMFWYRQDPGLGLRLIYFSYDVKMKEKGDIPEGYSVSREKKERFSLILESASTNQTSMYLCARIRGTGVRNTQYFGPGTRLTVL.

The chain joins TRBV20-1 to TRBJ2-7, with 11 bases lining up with TRBD2. The trim removed 4 bases at V and 4 bases at J, leaving 6 bases unmatched. Germline V gene lookup returns CDR1 DFQATT and CDR2 SNEGSKA (reference sequence). This CDR3 is 14 amino acids long. CDR3 protein: CSANPGLADYEQYF. The CDR3, as DNA: TGCAGTGCTAATCCGGGACTAGCGGATTACGAGCAGTACTTC.

The sample holds a few counts of this clonotype. The V gene is TRBV9, the J gene TRBJ1-6, with D tentatively TRBD1 (5 bases). Trimming took off 0 bases at V and 7 bases at J, with 11 bases between the two ends. The germline CDR1 and CDR2 sequences are SGDLS and YYNGEE. The CDR3 consists of 15 residues. The CDR3 loop reads CASSVEAGRNSPLHF. The CDR3 DNA reads as TGTGCCAGCAGCGTAGAAGCAGGGAGGAATTCACCCCTCCACTTT.

In this sample, this clonotype turned up many times. This chain uses TRBV10-3 with TRBJ2-7; D unclear. The CDR3 runs 14 residues. V was cut by 0 bases and J by 0 bases, with 6 bases left in between. CDR1 and CDR2 (germline): ENHRY, SYGVKD. The CDR3 DNA is TGTGCCATCAGTGAGTCGCCTGACTCCTACGAGCAGTACTTC. Translating gives CAISESPDSYEQYF.

This chain connects TRBV5-6 to TRBJ2-3; 9 positions match TRBD1. Per germline, CDR1 SGHDT and CDR2 YYEEEE. Trimming removed 4 bases from V and 8 bases from J; junction bases left unmatched: 8. This CDR3 is built from 14 residues. CDR3: CASSRDRVIGTQYF. CDR3 nucleotides: TGTGCCAGCAGCCGGGACAGGGTTATAGGTACGCAGTATTTT. Full variable domain (missing parts from reference TRBV5-6 and TRBJ2-3): DAGVTQSPTHLIKTRGQQVTLRCSPKSGHDTVSWYQQALGQGPQFIFQYYEEEERQRGNFPDRFSGHQFPNYSSELNVNALLLGDSALYLCASSRDRVIGTQYFGPGTRLTVL.

V gene TRBV20-1 combines with J gene TRBJ2-5, with TRBD2 as a possible D gene (6 bases). Matching the DNA end better, TRBJ2-1 makes the J call doubtful. CDR1 is DFQATT and CDR2 is SNEGSKA in the germline V gene (reference sequence). The CDR3 length is 14 residues. CDR3 loop: CSARDRGTQETQFF. CDR3 coding DNA: TGCAGTGCTAGAGATCGAGGGACTCAAGAGACCCAGTTCTTC.

This clonotype was observed a few times. This sequence may be a read error, since a much larger clone differs from it by one base. V usage is TRBV13 and J usage is TRBJ2-7, with TRBD2 identical over 7 bases. Germline CDR1 reads PRHDT; CDR2 reads FYEKMQ (reference sequence). The CDR3 consists of 15 residues. V gave up 5 bases and J gave up 7 bases; unmatched junction bases: 14. This CDR3 is CASSPRLALGNEQYF. The CDR3 region has the DNA TGTGCCAGCAGCCCCCGACTAGCTCTGGGCAATGAGCAGTACTTC.

The V call is TRBV10-3, the J call TRBJ1-5; D is perhaps TRBD1 (6 bases). Trimming removed 7 bases at V and 7 bases at J, with 14 bases between. Per germline, CDR1 ENHRY and CDR2 SYGVKD. This CDR3 is 13 amino acids long. The DNA of the CDR3 is TGTGCCATCACTTCGGGGGCCCACCAGCCCCAGCATTTT. It codes for CAITSGAHQPQHF.

The chain uses TRBV12-3 or TRBV12-4 and TRBJ1-1, with a possible D match to TRBD1 (6 bases). The CDR3 is 13 amino acids. V was cut by 7 bases and J by 0 bases, with 9 bases left in between. The CDR3 protein is CASTRDMNTEAFF. The CDR3 nucleotides read TGTGCCAGCACGAGGGACATGAACACTGAAGCTTTCTTT.

This clonotype has just a few counts. J is TRBJ2-7 and V is TRBV12-3 or TRBV12-4; no clear D gene. This CDR3 is 11 amino acids long. The ends were cut back, 10 bases at V and 5 bases at J, with 12 bases in the middle. CDR3 protein: CATSRGDEQYF. The CDR3 DNA reads as TGTGCCACGTCCCGTGGCGACGAGCAGTACTTC.

V is TRBV2 and J is TRBJ1-5; D remains unclear. Trimming pared 5 bases from V and 6 bases from J, leaving 23 bases between. This CDR3 spans 17 amino acids. Germline lookup yields CDR1 SNHLY and CDR2 FYNNEI. The chain's CDR3 is CASSQSLAGKNFQPQHF. The CDR3, as DNA: TGTGCCAGCAGTCAGTCGTTGGCAGGCAAAAATTTTCAGCCCCAGCATTTT.

Comment on this clonotype: This may be a read error: a much more frequent sequence differs by one nucleotide. The rearrangement uses TRBV6-5 and TRBJ2-5, with TRBD2 matching 8 bases. V dropped 5 bases and J dropped 11; count of bases not matched to a gene: 13. Germline loops: CDR1 MNHEY, CDR2 SVGAGI. The CDR3 extends over 14 amino acids. The CDR3 reads CASSPTTSVHEQYF. The CDR3 region has the DNA TGTGCCAGCAGTCCTACGACTAGCGTCCATGAGCAGTACTTC.

This chain uses TRBV29-1 with TRBJ1-1, with D uncertain. Trimming took off 6 bases at V and 3 bases at J, with 11 bases between the two ends. Germline CDR1 and CDR2: SQVTM and ANQGSEA. CDR3 length equals 12 residues. The CDR3 nucleotides are TGCAGCGTCCGAACGCAGTACACTGAAGCTTTCTTT. Encoded protein: CSVRTQYTEAFF.

The rearrangement joins TRBV20-1 to TRBJ2-7; 7 bases align to TRBD1. CDR3 length equals 14 residues. Trimming cost V 3 bases and J 2 bases; bases outside gene matches: 7. From germline, CDR1 is DFQATT and CDR2 SNEGSKA (reference sequence). This CDR3 is CSASQFDRAYEQYF. The CDR3 nucleotides are TGCAGTGCTAGTCAATTCGACAGGGCCTACGAGCAGTACTTC.